Presented here are 32 T cell receptor beta chains from one specimen sequenced in a study of T cell responses to AZD1222 COVID-19 vaccine (dated by TCRdb to about 2021). The sample's time point label, in plain terms: baseline before first vaccination. The receptor library was made with the immunoSEQ multiplex PCR assay. Not all clones reach the TCRdb copy of this immuneACCESS table, which keeps in-frame sequences only. Checked studies attribute under half of the gap to unresolved V genes and leave the rest unexplained. This sample holds about 130,000 clones; 88% were observed only once. Of the sample, roughly 4.5% is held by the ten largest clones. The specimen was peripheral blood, collected on day 0 of AZD1222 vaccination. These receptors were taken from an adult in good health.

This clone occurred a few times. The chain is built from TRBV7-2 and TRBJ1-5, with D perhaps TRBD1 (5 bases). V was shortened by 5 bases and J by 5 bases, with 10 bases between the two germline ends. CDR1 and CDR2 (germline): SGHTA, FQGNSA. This CDR3 has 13 residues. This chain's CDR3 is CASSTGPYQPQHF. Here the CDR3 DNA reads TGTGCCAGCAGCACGGGACCTTATCAGCCCCAGCATTTT.

The chain couples TRBV7-3 to TRBJ2-2; TRBD2 might be the D (5 bases). The CDR3 extends over 13 amino acids. The V end was cut by 6 bases, the J end by 5 bases, with 10 bases between. The V gene's germline CDR1 is SGHTA and CDR2 FQGTGA. CDR3 sequence (DNA): TGTGCCAGCAGTACTGGAGGAACCGGGGAGCTGTTTTTT. Residues: CASSTGGTGELFF.

This sequence joins TRBV7-2 and TRBJ1-1; TRBD1 is a possible D gene (5 bases). The CDR3 spans 16 residues. V was clipped by 6 bases and J by 6 bases, with 23 bases between them. Per germline, CDR1 SGHTA and CDR2 FQGNSA. CDR3: CASSSTVVGAGAEAFF. The CDR3 bases are TGTGCCAGCAGTTCGACGGTTGTCGGGGCTGGGGCTGAAGCTTTCTTT. Supplemented by reference TRBV7-2 and TRBJ1-1, the full variable domain reads GAGVSQSPSNKVTEKGKDVELRCDPISGHTALYWYRQSLGQGLEFLIYFQGNSAPDKSGLPSDRFSAERTGGSVSTLTIQRTQQEDSAVYLCASSSTVVGAGAEAFFGQGTRLTVV.

The chain has TRBV21-1 and TRBJ1-1; the table gives TRBD1 as D, unverified against the DNA. TRBV21-1 is listed as a pseudogene. The CDR3 sequence is 14 residues long. The CDR3, as DNA: TGTGCCAGGAGCATTGGCAGGGTGAACACTGAAGCTTTCTTT. Translation: CARSIGRVNTEAFF.

The chain uses TRBV5-6 and TRBJ1-2; D perhaps matches TRBD1 (5 bases). The CDR3 runs to 13 residues. The germline V gene encodes CDR1 SGHDT and CDR2 YYEEEE. The V gene lost 0 bases and the J gene lost 7 bases, with 10 bases spanning the gap. The CDR3 here is CASSLVGTGGYTF. CDR3 coding DNA: TGTGCCAGCAGCTTGGTGGGGACCGGTGGCTACACCTTC.

The chain links TRBV4-2 to TRBJ1-1; D might be TRBD1 (5 bases). Trimming pared 0 bases from V and 0 bases from J, leaving 14 bases between. The CDR3 is made up of 17 amino acids. The germline V gene has CDR1 LGHNA and CDR2 YNFKEQ. This CDR3 is CASSQDPPGGMNTEAFF. The CDR3 DNA reads TGTGCCAGCAGCCAAGATCCTCCGGGGGGAATGAACACTGAAGCTTTCTTT.

The V and J genes are TRBV7-9 and TRBJ1-2; the match to TRBD1 covers 9 bases. CDR1 and CDR2 from the germline V gene are SEHNR and FQNEAQ (reference sequence). The CDR3 totals 14 residues. With 2 bases clipped from V and 10 bases from J, the junction kept 8 bases outside the gene matches. The CDR3 coding sequence is TGTGCCAGCAGCTTATCCGGGACAGGGATTTACTACACCTTC. This encodes CASSLSGTGIYYTF.

The rearrangement links TRBV19 to TRBJ2-7; 7 bases are a match to TRBD2. Germline V gene data show CDR1 as LNHDA and CDR2 as SQIVND (reference sequence). This CDR3 is 13 amino acids long. With V trimmed by 5 bases and J by 7 bases, 8 bases remained unmatched. For the CDR3, the DNA is TGTGCCAGTAGTTTAGCGGGCCTGTCGGAGCAGTACTTC. It yields the protein CASSLAGLSEQYF.

J is TRBJ2-1 and V is TRBV6-4; 8 bases map to TRBD1. The J segment lost 8 bases and the V segment lost 7 bases, leaving 19 bases of the junction unmatched. Germline V gives CDR1 MRHNA, CDR2 SNTAGT. This CDR3 has 17 amino acids. The CDR3 here is CASTEFSPGQVAYEQFF. Written as DNA, the CDR3 is TGTGCCAGCACTGAATTTAGTCCGGGACAGGTAGCATATGAGCAGTTCTTC.

The chain employs TRBV25-1 and TRBJ1-6, with a possible D match to TRBD1 (5 bases). V lost 8 bases, J lost 2 bases, and 10 bases lay in between. The CDR3 has 14 residues. The germline gives CDR1 MGHDK, CDR2 SYGVNS. The CDR3 sequence is CASGGSPYNSPLHF. In DNA, the CDR3 is TGTGCCAGCGGGGGGTCGCCCTATAATTCACCCCTCCACTTT. The whole variable domain, filled in from reference TRBV25-1 and TRBJ1-6, reads EADIYQTPRYLVIGTGKKITLECSQTMGHDKMYWYQQDPGMELHLIHYSYGVNSTEKGDLSSESTVSRIRTEHFPLTLESARPSHTSQYLCASGGSPYNSPLHFGNGTRLTVT.

The chain recombines TRBV5-1 with TRBJ2-2; 10 bases are a match to TRBD1. The CDR3 is 16 residues long. The J segment lost 5 bases and the V segment lost 4 bases, leaving 8 bases of the junction unmatched. Germline CDR1 reads SGHRS; CDR2 reads YFSETQ. In DNA form, the CDR3 reads TGCGCCAGCAGCGGACCGACAGGGGGCGATACCGGGGAGCTGTTTTTT. This sequence encodes CASSGPTGGDTGELFF.

The rearrangement uses TRBV5-4 and TRBJ2-3; the match to TRBD1 covers 9 bases. The junction had 5 bases not matched to a gene; V was cut back by 2 bases and J by 7 bases. Germline CDR1 is SGHNT and CDR2 is YYREEE (reference sequence). This CDR3 comprises 14 residues. CDR3 nucleotides: TGTGCCAGCAGCTTACAGGGGGCGGGACATACGCAGTATTTT. It codes for CASSLQGAGHTQYF.

The chain has TRBV6-5 and TRBJ1-1; TRBD1 agrees at 8 bases. The CDR3 has 15 residues. The V gene end was trimmed by 5 bases and the J gene end by 1 base; junction bases not matched to a gene: 6. Germline V lookup: CDR1 MNHEY, CDR2 SVGAGI. The CDR3 loop reads CASSLGTGGNTEAFF. The CDR3 DNA follows: TGTGCCAGCAGTCTTGGGACAGGCGGGAACACTGAAGCTTTCTTT.

This chain links TRBV12-3 or TRBV12-4 with TRBJ1-2; TRBD1 matches 7 bases. V was pared by 8 bases and J by 7 bases, with 7 bases of the junction left unmatched. This CDR3 comprises 12 residues. CDR3 DNA: TGTGCCAGCCTCTTAGGGGGCCGTGGCTACACCTTC. This codes for CASLLGGRGYTF.

The rearrangement joins TRBV29-1 to TRBJ2-1; tentatively, D is TRBD2 (6 bases). The CDR3 totals 12 residues. The germline gives CDR1 SQVTM, CDR2 ANQGSEA. V lost 7 bases to trimming and J lost 6 bases, with 13 bases between them. The CDR3 DNA follows: TGCAGCGGCCTCCGGGACTTCAATGAGCAGTTCTTC. Amino acids: CSGLRDFNEQFF.

This chain joins TRBV6-6 and TRBJ1-4; D possibly corresponds to TRBD1 (6 bases). Germline CDR1 and CDR2: MNHNY and SVGAGI (reference sequence). The CDR3 consists of 16 residues. The germline V and J ends were trimmed by 0 bases and 8 bases, with 16 bases remaining between them. Here the CDR3 DNA reads TGTGCCAGCAGTTACTCCCGACAGGTCGTGGGGGAAAAACTGTTTTTT. It encodes CASSYSRQVVGEKLFF.

Details on this clone: The sample holds other DNA sequences that translate to the same CDR3. The rearrangement uses TRBV6-5 and TRBJ2-7, with TRBD1 identical over 9 bases. Germline-derived CDR1 and CDR2 are MNHEY and SVGAGI. The CDR3 has 14 amino acids. V gave up 6 bases and J gave up 1 base; unmatched junction bases: 4. The CDR3 loop reads CASSRDRVSYEQYF. The CDR3 DNA sequence: TGTGCCAGCAGCCGGGACAGGGTGTCCTACGAGCAGTACTTC.

V is TRBV5-1 and J is TRBJ2-5; D is ambiguous. V shed 4 bases and J shed 5 bases, with 15 bases lying between them. Germline CDR1 reads SGHRS; CDR2 reads YFSETQ. The CDR3 is made up of 14 amino acids. CDR3: CASSLNVPWETQYF. CDR3 DNA: TGCGCCAGCAGCCTTAACGTACCCTGGGAGACCCAGTACTTC.

The chain couples TRBV6-4 to TRBJ2-1, with 11 positions matching TRBD2. The CDR3 is made up of 15 amino acids. With V trimmed by 5 bases and J by 4 bases, 4 bases remained unmatched. Germline assignment: CDR1 MRHNA and CDR2 SNTAGT. DNA for the CDR3: TGTGCCAGCAGTACGGGACTAGCGGAGTACAATGAGCAGTTCTTC. It codes for CASSTGLAEYNEQFF.

The CDR3 sequence is CASSQAVRGRDTQYF. CDR3 DNA: TGCGCCAGCAGCCAAGCAGTGAGGGGACGAGATACGCAGTATTTT. The chain is built from TRBV4-1 and TRBJ2-3; D is possibly TRBD1 or TRBD2 (5 bases each). Per germline, CDR1 MGHRA and CDR2 YSYEKL. V lost 1 base to trimming and J lost 5 bases, with 13 bases between them. This CDR3 contains 15 residues.

The chain has TRBV6-5 and TRBJ2-7; D may be TRBD1 (6 bases). The CDR3 covers 14 residues. Germline V CDR1 and CDR2: MNHEY, SVGAGI. V was trimmed by 5 bases and J by 2 bases, leaving 13 bases between them. This chain's CDR3 is CASSLKDRAYEQYF. CDR3 nucleotide sequence: TGTGCCAGCAGTCTTAAGGACAGAGCCTACGAGCAGTACTTC.

The count of this clone is one. The rearrangement links TRBV10-3 to TRBJ1-5; the D gene is possibly TRBD1 (6 bases). The CDR3 extends over 16 amino acids. The V gene lost 0 bases and the J gene lost 3 bases, with 12 bases spanning the gap. Germline assignment: CDR1 ENHRY and CDR2 SYGVKD. The CDR3 spells CAISESDRSNNQPQHF. As DNA, the CDR3 is TGTGCCATCAGTGAGTCGGACAGATCGAACAATCAGCCCCAGCATTTT.

The genes are TRBV19 and TRBJ1-4; D remains ambiguous. V was cut by 8 bases and J by 7 bases, with 11 bases left in between. Germline loops: CDR1 LNHDA, CDR2 SQIVND (reference sequence). The CDR3 spans 12 residues. CDR3 protein: CASGVRAEKLFF. The CDR3 coding sequence is TGTGCCAGTGGAGTGAGGGCTGAAAAACTGTTTTTT. The whole variable domain, filled in from reference TRBV19 and TRBJ1-4, reads DGGITQSPKYLFRKEGQNVTLSCEQNLNHDAMYWYRQDPGQGLRLIYYSQIVNDFQKGDIAEGYSVSREKKESFPLTVTSAQKNPTAFYLCASGVRAEKLFFGSGTQLSVL.

The V and J genes are TRBV19 and TRBJ2-7; maybe TRBD2 (6 bases). Germline assignment: CDR1 LNHDA and CDR2 SQIVND (reference sequence). The CDR3 runs to 14 residues. V lost 5 bases and J 3 bases, leaving 14 bases between the germline ends. CDR3 protein: CASSEGGRVYEQYF. CDR3 bases: TGTGCCAGTAGTGAGGGAGGTCGGGTCTACGAGCAGTACTTC.

This chain links TRBV24-1 with TRBJ1-5, with D hard to call. This CDR3 region has 13 residues. Germline CDR1 reads KGHDR; CDR2 reads SFDVKD. Trimming removed 3 bases from V and 5 bases from J, with 7 bases in between. As DNA, the CDR3 is TGTGCCACCAGTGATCCCAAAGATCAGCCCCAGCATTTT. This sequence encodes CATSDPKDQPQHF.

CDR3 sequence: CASSLSPLAGQYNEQFF. CDR3 coding DNA: TGTGCCAGCAGCTTAAGCCCCCTAGCGGGACAATACAATGAGCAGTTCTTC. The chain couples TRBV7-3 to TRBJ2-1, with TRBD2 identical over 9 bases. The CDR3 totals 17 residues. Germline V gives CDR1 SGHTA, CDR2 FQGTGA. The V segment lost 1 base and the J segment 4 bases; nucleotides outside the gene matches: 8.

This clone was observed a single time. The chain employs TRBV9 and TRBJ2-2; 9 bases align to TRBD1. V lost 3 bases and J lost 5; bases outside the gene matches: 17. Germline-derived CDR1 and CDR2 are SGDLS and YYNGEE. This CDR3 region has 19 residues. The CDR3 DNA follows: TGTGCCAGCAGCGACCAACAGGGGGCTAGCGGACATTATACCGGGGAGCTGTTTTTT. Translated: CASSDQQGASGHYTGELFF.

V usage is TRBV12-3 or TRBV12-4 and J usage is TRBJ2-5; unclear D gene. The length of the CDR3 is 11 residues. The germline V and J ends were trimmed by 6 bases and 4 bases, with 6 bases remaining between them. CDR3 loop: CASREGETQYF. In DNA form, the CDR3 reads TGTGCCAGCAGGGAAGGAGAGACCCAGTACTTC.

The chain couples TRBV11-3 to TRBJ1-5; the match to TRBD1 covers 8 bases. This CDR3 comprises 13 residues. The germline V gene has CDR1 SGHNT and CDR2 YENEEA. V dropped 5 bases and J dropped 6; count of bases not matched to a gene: 3. In DNA form, the CDR3 reads TGTGCCAGCAGCCCACAGGGGGGTCAGCCCCAGCATTTT. Translating it yields CASSPQGGQPQHF.

The genes are TRBV12-3 or TRBV12-4 and TRBJ1-2; TRBD1 matches 8 bases. After removal of 6 bases from V and 7 bases from J, the junction contained 4 bases not matched to a gene. The CDR3 has 12 residues. In DNA, the CDR3 is TGTGCCAGCAGGGAACAGGGGGGTGGCTACACCTTC. This gives the protein CASREQGGGYTF.

The V call is TRBV27, the J call TRBJ1-1; 10 bases match TRBD1. The germline gives CDR1 MNHEY, CDR2 SMNVEV (reference sequence). CDR3 size: 12 residues. The trim removed 6 bases at V and 14 bases at J, leaving 9 bases unmatched. CDR3 nucleotide sequence: TGTGCCAGCAGGCCCCCGGGACAGGGGTTATTCTTT. It specifies CASRPPGQGLFF.

The chain employs TRBV7-3 and TRBJ2-6, with D possibly being TRBD1 (6 bases). V was shortened by 5 bases and J by 2 bases, with 10 bases between the two germline ends. In germline, CDR1 is SGHTA, CDR2 FQGTGA. This CDR3 comprises 15 residues. The CDR3 DNA sequence: TGTGCCAGCAGCCCAACAGGGACTGGGGCCAACGTCCTGACTTTC. It translates to CASSPTGTGANVLTF.